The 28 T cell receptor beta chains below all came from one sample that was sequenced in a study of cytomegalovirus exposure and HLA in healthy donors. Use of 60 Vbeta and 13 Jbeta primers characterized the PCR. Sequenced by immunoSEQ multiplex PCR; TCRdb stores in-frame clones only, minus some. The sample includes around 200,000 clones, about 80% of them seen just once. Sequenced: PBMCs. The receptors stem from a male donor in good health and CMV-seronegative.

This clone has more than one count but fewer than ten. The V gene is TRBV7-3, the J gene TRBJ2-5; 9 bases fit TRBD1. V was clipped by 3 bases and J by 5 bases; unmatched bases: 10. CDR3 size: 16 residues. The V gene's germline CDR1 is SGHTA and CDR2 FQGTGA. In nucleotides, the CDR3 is TGTGCCAGCAGCTTGGTCCCGGGACAGGGAGGGGAGACCCAGTACTTC. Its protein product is CASSLVPGQGGETQYF.

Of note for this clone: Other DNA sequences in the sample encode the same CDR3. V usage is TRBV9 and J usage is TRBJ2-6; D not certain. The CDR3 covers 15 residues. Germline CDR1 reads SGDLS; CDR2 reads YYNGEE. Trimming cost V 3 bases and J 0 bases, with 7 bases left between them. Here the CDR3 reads CASSGHSSGANVLTF. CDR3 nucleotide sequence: TGTGCCAGCAGCGGTCACAGCTCTGGGGCCAACGTCCTGACTTTC.

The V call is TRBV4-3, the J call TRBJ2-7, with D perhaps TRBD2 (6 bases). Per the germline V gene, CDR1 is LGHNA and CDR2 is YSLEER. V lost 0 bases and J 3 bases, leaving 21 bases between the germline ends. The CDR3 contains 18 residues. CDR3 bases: TGCGCCAGCAGCCAAGATTGGCGGGGACCCGGGGCAGGCTACGAGCAGTACTTC. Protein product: CASSQDWRGPGAGYEQYF.

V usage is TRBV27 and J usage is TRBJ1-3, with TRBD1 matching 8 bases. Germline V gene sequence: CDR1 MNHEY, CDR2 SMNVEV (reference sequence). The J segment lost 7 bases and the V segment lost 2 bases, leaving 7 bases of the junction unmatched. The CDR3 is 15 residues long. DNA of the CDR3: TGTGCCAGCAGTTTAGGACAGGGTGGGGGTAACACCATATATTTT. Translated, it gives CASSLGQGGGNTIYF.

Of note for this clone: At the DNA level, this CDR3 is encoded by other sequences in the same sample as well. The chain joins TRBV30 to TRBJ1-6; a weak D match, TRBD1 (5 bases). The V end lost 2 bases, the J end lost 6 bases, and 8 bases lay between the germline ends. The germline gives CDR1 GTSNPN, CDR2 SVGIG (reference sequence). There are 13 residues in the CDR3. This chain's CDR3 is CAWSQGGNSPLHF. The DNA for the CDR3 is TGTGCCTGGAGTCAGGGAGGTAATTCACCCCTCCACTTT. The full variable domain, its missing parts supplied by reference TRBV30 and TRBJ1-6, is SQTIHQWPATLVQPVGSPLSLECTVEGTSNPNLYWYRQAAGRGLQLLFYSVGIGQISSEVPQNLSASRPQDRQFILSSKKLLLSDSGFYLCAWSQGGNSPLHFGNGTRLTVT.

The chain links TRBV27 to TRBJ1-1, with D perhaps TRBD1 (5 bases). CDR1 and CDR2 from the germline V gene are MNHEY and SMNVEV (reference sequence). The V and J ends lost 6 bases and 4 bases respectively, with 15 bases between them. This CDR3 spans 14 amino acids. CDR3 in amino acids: CASRVGGSSTEAFF. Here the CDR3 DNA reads TGTGCCAGCAGGGTGGGGGGTAGTAGCACTGAAGCTTTCTTT.

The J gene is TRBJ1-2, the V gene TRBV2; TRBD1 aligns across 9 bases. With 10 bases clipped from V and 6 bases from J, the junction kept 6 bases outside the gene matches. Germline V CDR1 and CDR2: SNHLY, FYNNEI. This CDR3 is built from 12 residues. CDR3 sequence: CAIMTGGDGYTF. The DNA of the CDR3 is TGTGCCATCATGACAGGGGGAGATGGCTACACCTTC.

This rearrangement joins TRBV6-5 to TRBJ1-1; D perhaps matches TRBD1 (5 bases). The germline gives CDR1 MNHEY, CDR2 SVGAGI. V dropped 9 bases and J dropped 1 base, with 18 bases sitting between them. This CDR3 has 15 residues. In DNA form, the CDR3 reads TGTGCCAGTAGTCCACGCGGGGCCTCGAACACTGAAGCTTTCTTT. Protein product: CASSPRGASNTEAFF.

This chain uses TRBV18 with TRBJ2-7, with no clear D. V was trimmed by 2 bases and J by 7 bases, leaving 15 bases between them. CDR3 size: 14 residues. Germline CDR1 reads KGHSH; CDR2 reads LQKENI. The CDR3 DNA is TGTGCCAGCTCACCAAGTTTAACAGAAGTGGAGCAGTACTTC. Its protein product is CASSPSLTEVEQYF. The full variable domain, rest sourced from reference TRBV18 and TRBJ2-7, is NAGVMQNPRHLVRRRGQEARLRCSPMKGHSHVYWYRQLPEEGLKFMVYLQKENIIDESGMPKERFSAEFPKEGPSILRIQQVVRGDSAAYFCASSPSLTEVEQYFGPGTRLTVT.

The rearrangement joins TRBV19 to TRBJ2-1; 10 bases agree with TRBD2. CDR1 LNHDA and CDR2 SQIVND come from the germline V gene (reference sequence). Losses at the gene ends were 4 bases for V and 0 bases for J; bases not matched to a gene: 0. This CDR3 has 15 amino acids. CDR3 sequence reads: CASSTSGGSYNEQFF. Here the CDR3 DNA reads TGTGCCAGTAGTACTAGCGGGGGCTCCTACAATGAGCAGTTCTTC.

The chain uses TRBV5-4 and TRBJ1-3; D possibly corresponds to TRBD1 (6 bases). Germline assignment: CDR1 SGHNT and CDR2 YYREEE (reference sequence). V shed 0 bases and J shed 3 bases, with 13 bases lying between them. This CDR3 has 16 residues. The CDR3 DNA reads TGTGCCAGCAGCTTGGCCGGGGGGCAGGGTGGAAACACCATATATTTT. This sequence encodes CASSLAGGQGGNTIYF.

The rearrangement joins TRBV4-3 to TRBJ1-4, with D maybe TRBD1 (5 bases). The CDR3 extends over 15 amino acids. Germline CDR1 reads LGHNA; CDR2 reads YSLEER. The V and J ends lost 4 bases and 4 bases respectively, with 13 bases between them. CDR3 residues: CASSLEIRGNEKLFF. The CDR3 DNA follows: TGCGCCAGCAGCCTAGAGATAAGGGGTAATGAAAAACTGTTTTTT.

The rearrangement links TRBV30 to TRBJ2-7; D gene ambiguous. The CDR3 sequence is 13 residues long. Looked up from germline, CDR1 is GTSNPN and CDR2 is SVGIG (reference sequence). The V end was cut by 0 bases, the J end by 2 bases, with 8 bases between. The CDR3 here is CAWSVLTTYEQYF. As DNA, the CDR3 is TGTGCCTGGAGTGTCCTCACAACCTACGAGCAGTACTTC.

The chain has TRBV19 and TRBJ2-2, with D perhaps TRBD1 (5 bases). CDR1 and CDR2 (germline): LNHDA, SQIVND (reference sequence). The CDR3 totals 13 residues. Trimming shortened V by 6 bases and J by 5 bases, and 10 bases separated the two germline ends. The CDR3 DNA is TGTGCCAGTAGCACAAGGGGAACCGGGGAGCTGTTTTTT. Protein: CASSTRGTGELFF.

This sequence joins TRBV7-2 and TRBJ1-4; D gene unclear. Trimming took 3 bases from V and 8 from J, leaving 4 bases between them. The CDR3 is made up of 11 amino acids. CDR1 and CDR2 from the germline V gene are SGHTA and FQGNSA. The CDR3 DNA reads TGTGCCAGCAGCTTTGCGGAAAAACTGTTTTTT. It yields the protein CASSFAEKLFF. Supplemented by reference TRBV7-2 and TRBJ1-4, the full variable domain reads GAGVSQSPSNKVTEKGKDVELRCDPISGHTALYWYRQSLGQGLEFLIYFQGNSAPDKSGLPSDRFSAERTGGSVSTLTIQRTQQEDSAVYLCASSFAEKLFFGSGTQLSVL.

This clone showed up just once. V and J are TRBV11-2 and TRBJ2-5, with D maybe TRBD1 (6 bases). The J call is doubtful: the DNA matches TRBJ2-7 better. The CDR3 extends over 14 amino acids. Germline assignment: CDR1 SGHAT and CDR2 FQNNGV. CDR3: CASSRGGSAYEQYF. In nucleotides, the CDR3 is TGTGCCAGCAGCAGAGGGGGTTCCGCCTACGAGCAGTACTTC.

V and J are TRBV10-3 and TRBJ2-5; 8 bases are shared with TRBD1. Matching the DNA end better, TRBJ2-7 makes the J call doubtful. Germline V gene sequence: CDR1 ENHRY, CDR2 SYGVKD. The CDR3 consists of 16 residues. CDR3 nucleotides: TGTGCCATCAGTGAGCCCGGGACAGGAGGGGGCTACGAGCAGTACTTC. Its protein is CAISEPGTGGGYEQYF.

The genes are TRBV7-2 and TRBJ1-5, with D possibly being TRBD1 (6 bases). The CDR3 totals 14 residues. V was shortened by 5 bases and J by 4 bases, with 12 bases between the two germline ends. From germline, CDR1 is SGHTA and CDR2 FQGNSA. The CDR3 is CASSNTGLNQPQHF. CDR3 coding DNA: TGTGCCAGCAGCAACACAGGGCTAAATCAGCCCCAGCATTTT.

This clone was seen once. The CDR3 region is CASSSDIANTGELFF. The CDR3 region has the DNA TGTGCCAGCAGCTCGGACATCGCGAACACCGGGGAGCTGTTTTTT. This chain links TRBV7-2 with TRBJ2-2, with D possibly being TRBD1 (5 bases). The ends were cut back, 4 bases at V and 0 bases at J, with 9 bases in the middle. Germline CDR1 reads SGHTA; CDR2 reads FQGNSA. This CDR3 comprises 15 residues.

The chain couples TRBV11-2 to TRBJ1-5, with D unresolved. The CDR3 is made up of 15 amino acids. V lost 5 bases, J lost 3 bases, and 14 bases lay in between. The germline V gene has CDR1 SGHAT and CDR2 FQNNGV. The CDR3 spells CASSTGNGVNQPQHF. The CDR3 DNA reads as TGTGCCAGCAGCACGGGAAATGGGGTCAATCAGCCCCAGCATTTT.

CDR3 bases: TGTGCCAGCAGCCGCGTCGGGCCCCAGCATTTT. Protein: CASSRVGPQHF. The chain carries TRBV28 and TRBJ1-5, with D uncertain. V lost 6 bases, J lost 9 bases, and 9 bases lay in between. The CDR3 contains 11 residues. Per germline, CDR1 MDHEN and CDR2 SYDVKM.

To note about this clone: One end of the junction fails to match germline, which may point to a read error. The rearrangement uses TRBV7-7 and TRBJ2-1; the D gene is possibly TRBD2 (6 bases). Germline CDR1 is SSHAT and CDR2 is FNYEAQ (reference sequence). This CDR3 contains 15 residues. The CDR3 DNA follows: TGTGCTAGCAGCCTAGCGTTGAGCTCCTACAATGAGCAGTTCTTC. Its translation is CASSLALSSYNEQFF.

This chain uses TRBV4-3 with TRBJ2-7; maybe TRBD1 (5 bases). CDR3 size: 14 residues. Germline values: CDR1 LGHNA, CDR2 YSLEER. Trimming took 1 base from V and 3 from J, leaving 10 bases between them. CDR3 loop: CASSQGIGVYEQYF. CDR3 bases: TGCGCCAGCAGCCAAGGAATAGGGGTCTACGAGCAGTACTTC.

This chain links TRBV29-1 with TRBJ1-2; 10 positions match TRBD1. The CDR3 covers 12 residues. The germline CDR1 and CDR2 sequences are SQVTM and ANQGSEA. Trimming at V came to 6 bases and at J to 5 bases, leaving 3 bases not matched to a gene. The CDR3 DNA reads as TGCAGCGTCCGGACAGGGGGGTATGGCTACACCTTC. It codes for CSVRTGGYGYTF. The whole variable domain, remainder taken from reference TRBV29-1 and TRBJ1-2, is SAVISQKPSRDICQRGTSLTIQCQVDSQVTMMFWYRQQPGQSLTLIATANQGSEATYESGFVIDKFPISRPNLTFSTLTVSNMSPEDSSIYLCSVRTGGYGYTFGSGTRLTVV.

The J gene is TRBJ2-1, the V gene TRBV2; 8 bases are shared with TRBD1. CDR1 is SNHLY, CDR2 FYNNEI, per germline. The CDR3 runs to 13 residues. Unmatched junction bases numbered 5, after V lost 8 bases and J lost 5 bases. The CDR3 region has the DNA TGTGCCAGCCAAAAGACAGGGGACAATGAGCAGTTCTTC. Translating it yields CASQKTGDNEQFF.

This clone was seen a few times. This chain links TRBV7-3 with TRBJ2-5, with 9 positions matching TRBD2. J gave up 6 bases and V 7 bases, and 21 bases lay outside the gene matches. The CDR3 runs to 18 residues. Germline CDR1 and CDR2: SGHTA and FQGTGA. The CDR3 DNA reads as TGTGCCAGCATCCCCGGGAGGGGGCTAGCGGGGACCCGGAAGACCCAGTACTTC. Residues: CASIPGRGLAGTRKTQYF.

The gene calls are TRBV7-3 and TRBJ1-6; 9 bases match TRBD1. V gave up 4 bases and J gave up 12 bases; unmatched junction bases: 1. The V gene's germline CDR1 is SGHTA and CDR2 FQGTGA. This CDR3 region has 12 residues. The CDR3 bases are TGTGCCAGCAGCTCGGACAGGGGACCCCTCCACTTT. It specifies CASSSDRGPLHF.

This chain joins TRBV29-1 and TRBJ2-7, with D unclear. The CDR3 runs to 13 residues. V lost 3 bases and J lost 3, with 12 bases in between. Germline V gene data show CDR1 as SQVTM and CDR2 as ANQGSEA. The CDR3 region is CSVDRDGGYEQYF. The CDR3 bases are TGCAGCGTTGATCGAGACGGCGGCTACGAGCAGTACTTC.